This T cell receptor beta chain was identified in a study of T cell responses to AZD1222 COVID-19 vaccine. Findings and limits, study-wide: Regions 160-218 and 743-854 dominated among vaccine-associated CD4 TCRs spanning spike.

On this clone: Its matching antigen is unknown.

The protocol was immunoSEQ multiplex PCR, while the TCRdb copy is restricted to in-frame clones and leaves out a portion. The data hold about 140,000 clones, with about 87% observed a single time. This receptor was identified in an adult in good health. Material: peripheral blood, obtained on day 0 of AZD1222 vaccination.

This CDR3 reads CAWSPRFREQYF. In nucleotides, the CDR3 is TGTGCCTGGAGTCCCAGGTTTCGCGAGCAGTACTTC. The chain has TRBV30 and TRBJ2-7; D is undetermined. Germline loops: CDR1 GTSNPN, CDR2 SVGIG (reference sequence). This CDR3 contains 12 residues. Trimming took off 2 bases at V and 6 bases at J, with 11 bases between the two ends. The complete variable domain, with remaining parts taken from reference TRBV30 and TRBJ2-7, reads SQTIHQWPATLVQPVGSPLSLECTVEGTSNPNLYWYRQAAGRGLQLLFYSVGIGQISSEVPQNLSASRPQDRQFILSSKKLLLSDSGFYLCAWSPRFREQYFGPGTRLTVT.